This T cell receptor (beta chain) was identified during a study of cytomegalovirus exposure and HLA in healthy donors. Germline V CDR1 and CDR2: SGHDT, YYEEEE. The germline V and J ends were trimmed by 4 bases and 3 bases, with 15 bases remaining between them. The CDR3 is made up of 15 amino acids. Primers for the PCR totalled 60 Vbeta and 13 Jbeta. Using immunoSEQ multiplex PCR, the repertoire was profiled, and TCRdb retains in-frame clones only, with some absent. The listing records roughly 54,000 clones. Input material: PBMCs. The V gene is TRBV5-6, the J gene TRBJ2-3, with D possibly TRBD1 on 5 matching bases. The sequence derives from a woman in her twenties or thirties in good health and CMV-seropositive. CDR3 in DNA: TGTGCCAGCAGCCGATTAGCAGGACATACAGATACGCAGTATTTT. As protein: CASSRLAGHTDTQYF.